This T cell receptor (beta chain) was retrieved from a study of T cell responses to AZD1222 COVID-19 vaccine. Second-dose timings of about 4 or about 12 weeks were pooled. Germline V CDR1 and CDR2: SGHDT, YYEEEE. Trimming cost V 5 bases and J 4 bases, with 15 bases left between them. The CDR3 is made up of 15 amino acids. Generated by immunoSEQ multiplex PCR, the TCRdb table keeps only in-frame clones and is missing some. The table includes around 120,000 clones, approximately 90% detected once. The TCR originated in an adult who received the AZD1222 COVID-19 vaccine. The chain is built from TRBV5-6 and TRBJ2-2, with D possibly called TRBD1 or TRBD2 (5 bases each). Sample: peripheral blood, taken 28 days after the second AZD1222 dose. CDR3 coding DNA: TGTGCCAGCAGTTTAACCCGGGACCCCACCGGGGAGCTGTTTTTT. Its translation: CASSLTRDPTGELFF. Full variable domain (missing parts from reference TRBV5-6 and TRBJ2-2): DAGVTQSPTHLIKTRGQQVTLRCSPKSGHDTVSWYQQALGQGPQFIFQYYEEEERQRGNFPDRFSGHQFPNYSSELNVNALLLGDSALYLCASSLTRDPTGELFFGEGSRLTVL.